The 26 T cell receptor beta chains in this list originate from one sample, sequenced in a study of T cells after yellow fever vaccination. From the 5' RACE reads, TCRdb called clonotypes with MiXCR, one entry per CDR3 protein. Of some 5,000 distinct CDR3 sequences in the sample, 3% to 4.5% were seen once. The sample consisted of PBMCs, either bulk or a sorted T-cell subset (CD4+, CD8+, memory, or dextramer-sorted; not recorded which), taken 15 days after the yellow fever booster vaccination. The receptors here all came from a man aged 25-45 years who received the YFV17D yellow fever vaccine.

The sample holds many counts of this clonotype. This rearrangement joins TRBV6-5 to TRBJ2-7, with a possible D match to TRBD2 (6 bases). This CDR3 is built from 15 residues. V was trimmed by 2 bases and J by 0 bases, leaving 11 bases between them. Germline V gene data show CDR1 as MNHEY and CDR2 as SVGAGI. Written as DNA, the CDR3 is TGTGCCAGCAGTTACATGGAGGGCGGCTCCTACGAGCAGTACTTC. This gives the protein CASSYMEGGSYEQYF.

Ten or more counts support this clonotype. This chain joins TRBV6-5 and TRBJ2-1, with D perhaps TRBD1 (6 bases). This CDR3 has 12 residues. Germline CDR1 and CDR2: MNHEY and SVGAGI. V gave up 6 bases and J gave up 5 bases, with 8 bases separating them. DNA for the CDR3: TGTGCCAGCAGCACAGGGAACAATGAGCAGTTCTTC. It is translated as CASSTGNNEQFF.

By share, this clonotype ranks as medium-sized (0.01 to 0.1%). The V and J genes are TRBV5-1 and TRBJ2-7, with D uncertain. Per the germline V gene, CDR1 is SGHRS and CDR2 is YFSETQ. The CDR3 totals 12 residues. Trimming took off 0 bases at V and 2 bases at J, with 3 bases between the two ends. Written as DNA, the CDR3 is TGCGCCAGCAGCTTGGATGCCTACGAGCAGTACTTC. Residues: CASSLDAYEQYF.

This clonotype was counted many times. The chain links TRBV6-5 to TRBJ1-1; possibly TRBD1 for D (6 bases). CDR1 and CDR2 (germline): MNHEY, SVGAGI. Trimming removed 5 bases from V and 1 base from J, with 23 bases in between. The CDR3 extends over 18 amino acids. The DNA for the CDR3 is TGTGCCAGCAGTACCTCCCACTTCCAACAGGGCCCGAACACTGAAGCTTTCTTT. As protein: CASSTSHFQQGPNTEAFF.

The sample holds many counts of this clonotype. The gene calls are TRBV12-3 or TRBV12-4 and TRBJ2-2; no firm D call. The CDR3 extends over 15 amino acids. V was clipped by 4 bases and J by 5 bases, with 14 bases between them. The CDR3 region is CASSSPQSRTGELFF. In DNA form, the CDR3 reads TGTGCCAGCAGTTCCCCTCAATCCCGTACCGGGGAGCTGTTTTTT.

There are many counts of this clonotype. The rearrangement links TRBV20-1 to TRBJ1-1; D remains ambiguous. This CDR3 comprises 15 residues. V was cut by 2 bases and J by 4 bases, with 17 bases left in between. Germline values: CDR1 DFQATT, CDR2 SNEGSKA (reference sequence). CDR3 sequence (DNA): TGCAGTGCTAGACCCAACTGGAAGGTGGGCACTGAAGCTTTCTTT. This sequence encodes CSARPNWKVGTEAFF.

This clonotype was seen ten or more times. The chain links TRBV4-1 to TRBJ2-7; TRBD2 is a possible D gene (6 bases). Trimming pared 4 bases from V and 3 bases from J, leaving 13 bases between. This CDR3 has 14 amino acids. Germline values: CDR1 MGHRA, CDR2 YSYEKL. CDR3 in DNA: TGCGCCAGCAGCCCTGGAGGGCTCGGCTACGAGCAGTACTTC. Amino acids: CASSPGGLGYEQYF.

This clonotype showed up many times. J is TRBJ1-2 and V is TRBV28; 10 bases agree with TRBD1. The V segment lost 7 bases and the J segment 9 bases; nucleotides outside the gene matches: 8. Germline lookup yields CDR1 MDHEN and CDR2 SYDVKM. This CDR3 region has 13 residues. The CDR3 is CASKTGTGESYTF. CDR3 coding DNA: TGTGCCAGCAAGACCGGGACAGGGGAGAGCTACACCTTC.

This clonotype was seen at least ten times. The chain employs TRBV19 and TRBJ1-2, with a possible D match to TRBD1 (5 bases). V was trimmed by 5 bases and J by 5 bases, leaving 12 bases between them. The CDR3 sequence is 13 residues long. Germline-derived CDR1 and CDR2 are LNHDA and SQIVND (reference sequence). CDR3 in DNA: TGTGCCAGTAGTTGGACAATAATATATGGCTACACCTTC. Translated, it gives CASSWTIIYGYTF.

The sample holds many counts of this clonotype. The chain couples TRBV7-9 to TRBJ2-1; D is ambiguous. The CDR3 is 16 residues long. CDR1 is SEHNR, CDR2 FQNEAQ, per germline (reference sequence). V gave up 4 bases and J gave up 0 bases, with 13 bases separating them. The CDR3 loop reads CASSSSRASSYNEQFF. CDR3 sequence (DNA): TGTGCCAGCAGCTCATCCCGGGCCTCCTCCTACAATGAGCAGTTCTTC.

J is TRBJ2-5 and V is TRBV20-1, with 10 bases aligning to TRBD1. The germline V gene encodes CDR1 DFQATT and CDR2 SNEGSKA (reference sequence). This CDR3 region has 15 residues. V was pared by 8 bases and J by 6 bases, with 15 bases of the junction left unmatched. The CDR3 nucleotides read TGCAGTCCTCCGGATCCGGGACAGGGGCATAAGACCCAGTACTTC. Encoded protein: CSPPDPGQGHKTQYF.

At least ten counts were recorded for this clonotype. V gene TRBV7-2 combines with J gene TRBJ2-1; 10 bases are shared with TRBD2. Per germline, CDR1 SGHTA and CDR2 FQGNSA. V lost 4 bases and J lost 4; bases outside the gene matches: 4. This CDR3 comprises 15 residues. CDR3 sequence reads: CASSSSAGGYNEQFF. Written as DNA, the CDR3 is TGTGCCAGCAGCTCATCAGCGGGAGGGTACAATGAGCAGTTCTTC.

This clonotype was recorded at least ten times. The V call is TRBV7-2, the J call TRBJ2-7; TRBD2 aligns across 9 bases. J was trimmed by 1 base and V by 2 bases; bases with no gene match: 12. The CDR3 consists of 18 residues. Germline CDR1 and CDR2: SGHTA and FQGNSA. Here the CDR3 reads CASSLHRLAELLSYEQYF. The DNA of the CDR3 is TGTGCCAGCAGCTTACATCGACTAGCGGAGCTACTATCCTACGAGCAGTACTTC.

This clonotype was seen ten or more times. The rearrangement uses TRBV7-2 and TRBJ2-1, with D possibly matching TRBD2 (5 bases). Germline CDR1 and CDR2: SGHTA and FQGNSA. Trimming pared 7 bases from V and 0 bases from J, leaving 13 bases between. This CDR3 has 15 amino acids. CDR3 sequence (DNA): TGTGCCAGCAACCTAGGAGCGGTCTCCTACAATGAGCAGTTCTTC. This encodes CASNLGAVSYNEQFF.

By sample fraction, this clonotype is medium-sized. The CDR3 loop is CASSPPVSNQPQHF. DNA for the CDR3: TGTGCCAGCTCACCACCGGTGAGCAATCAGCCCCAGCATTTT. The chain employs TRBV18 and TRBJ1-5; D uncertain. The CDR3 is made up of 14 amino acids. Germline CDR1 is KGHSH and CDR2 is LQKENI. V was cut by 0 bases and J by 1 base, with 4 bases left in between. Complete variable domain (other parts from reference TRBV18 and TRBJ1-5): NAGVMQNPRHLVRRRGQEARLRCSPMKGHSHVYWYRQLPEEGLKFMVYLQKENIIDESGMPKERFSAEFPKEGPSILRIQQVVRGDSAAYFCASSPPVSNQPQHFGDGTRLSIL.

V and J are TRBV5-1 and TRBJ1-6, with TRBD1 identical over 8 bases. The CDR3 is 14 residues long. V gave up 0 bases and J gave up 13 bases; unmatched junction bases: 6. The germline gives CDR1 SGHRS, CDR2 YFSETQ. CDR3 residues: CASSLEGQGEPLHF. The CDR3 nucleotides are TGCGCCAGCAGCTTGGAAGGACAGGGCGAGCCCCTCCACTTT.

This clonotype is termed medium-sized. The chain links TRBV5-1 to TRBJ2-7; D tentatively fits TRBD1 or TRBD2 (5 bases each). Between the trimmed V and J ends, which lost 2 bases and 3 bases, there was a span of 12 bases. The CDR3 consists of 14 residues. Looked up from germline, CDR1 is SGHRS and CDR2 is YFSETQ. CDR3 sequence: CASSFTGEGYEQYF. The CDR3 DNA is TGCGCCAGCAGCTTTACAGGAGAGGGCTACGAGCAGTACTTC.

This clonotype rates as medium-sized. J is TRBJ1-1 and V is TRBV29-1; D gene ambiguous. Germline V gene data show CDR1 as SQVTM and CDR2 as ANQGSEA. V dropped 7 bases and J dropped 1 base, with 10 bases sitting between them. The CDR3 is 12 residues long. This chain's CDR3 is CSAGGPNTEAFF. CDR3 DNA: TGCAGCGCCGGCGGGCCGAACACTGAAGCTTTCTTT. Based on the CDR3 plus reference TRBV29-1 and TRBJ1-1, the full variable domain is SAVISQKPSRDICQRGTSLTIQCQVDSQVTMMFWYRQQPGQSLTLIATANQGSEATYESGFVIDKFPISRPNLTFSTLTVSNMSPEDSSIYLCSAGGPNTEAFFGQGTRLTVV.

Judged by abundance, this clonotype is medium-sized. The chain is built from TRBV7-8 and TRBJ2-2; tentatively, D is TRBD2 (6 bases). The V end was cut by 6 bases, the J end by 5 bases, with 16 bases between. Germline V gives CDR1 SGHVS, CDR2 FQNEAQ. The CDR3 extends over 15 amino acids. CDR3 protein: CASSPLPGTTGELFF. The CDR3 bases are TGTGCCAGCAGTCCTTTACCCGGGACTACCGGGGAGCTGTTTTTT.

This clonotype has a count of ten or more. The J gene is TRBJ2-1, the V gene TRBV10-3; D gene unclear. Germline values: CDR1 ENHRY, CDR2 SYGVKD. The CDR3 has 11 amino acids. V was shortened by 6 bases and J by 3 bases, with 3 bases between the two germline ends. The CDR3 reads CAIRDYNEQFF. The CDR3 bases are TGTGCCATCAGAGACTACAATGAGCAGTTCTTC.

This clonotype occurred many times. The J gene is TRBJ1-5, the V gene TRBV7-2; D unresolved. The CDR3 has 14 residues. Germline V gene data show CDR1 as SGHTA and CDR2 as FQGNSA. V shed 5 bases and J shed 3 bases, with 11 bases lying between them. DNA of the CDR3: TGTGCCAGCAGCCCCCGTCAGTTCAATCAGCCCCAGCATTTT. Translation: CASSPRQFNQPQHF.

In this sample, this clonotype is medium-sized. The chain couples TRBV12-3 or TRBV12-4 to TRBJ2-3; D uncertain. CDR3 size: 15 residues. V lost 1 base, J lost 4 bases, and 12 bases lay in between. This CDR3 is CASSLEVDEADTQYF. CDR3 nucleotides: TGTGCCAGCAGTTTAGAAGTAGACGAGGCAGATACGCAGTATTTT.

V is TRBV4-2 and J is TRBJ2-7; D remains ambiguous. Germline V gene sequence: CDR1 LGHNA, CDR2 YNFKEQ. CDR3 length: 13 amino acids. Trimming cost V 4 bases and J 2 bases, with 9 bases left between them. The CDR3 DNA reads TGTGCCAGCAGCCTGGCGGTCCCCTACGAGCAGTACTTC. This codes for CASSLAVPYEQYF.

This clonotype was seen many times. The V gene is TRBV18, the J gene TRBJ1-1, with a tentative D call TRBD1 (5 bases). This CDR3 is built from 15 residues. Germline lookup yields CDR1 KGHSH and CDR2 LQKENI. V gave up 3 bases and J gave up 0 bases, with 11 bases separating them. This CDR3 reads CASSPLQGLNTEAFF. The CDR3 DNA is TGTGCCAGCTCACCCCTGCAGGGTCTGAACACTGAAGCTTTCTTT. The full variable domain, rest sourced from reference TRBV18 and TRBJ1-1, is NAGVMQNPRHLVRRRGQEARLRCSPMKGHSHVYWYRQLPEEGLKFMVYLQKENIIDESGMPKERFSAEFPKEGPSILRIQQVVRGDSAAYFCASSPLQGLNTEAFFGQGTRLTVV.

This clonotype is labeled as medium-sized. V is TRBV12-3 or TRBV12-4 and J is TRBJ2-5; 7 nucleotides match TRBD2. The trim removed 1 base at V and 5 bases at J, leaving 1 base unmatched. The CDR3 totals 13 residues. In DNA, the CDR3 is TGTGCCAGCAGTTTAGAAGCGGGGGAGACCCAGTACTTC. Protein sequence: CASSLEAGETQYF.

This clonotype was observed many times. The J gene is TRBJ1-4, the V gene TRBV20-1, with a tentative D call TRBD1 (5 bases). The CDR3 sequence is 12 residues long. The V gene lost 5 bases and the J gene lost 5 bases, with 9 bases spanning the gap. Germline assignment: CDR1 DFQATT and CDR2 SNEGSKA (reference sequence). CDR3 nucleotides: TGCAGTGCTGGGGGGGGAAATGAAAAACTGTTTTTT. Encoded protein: CSAGGGNEKLFF.